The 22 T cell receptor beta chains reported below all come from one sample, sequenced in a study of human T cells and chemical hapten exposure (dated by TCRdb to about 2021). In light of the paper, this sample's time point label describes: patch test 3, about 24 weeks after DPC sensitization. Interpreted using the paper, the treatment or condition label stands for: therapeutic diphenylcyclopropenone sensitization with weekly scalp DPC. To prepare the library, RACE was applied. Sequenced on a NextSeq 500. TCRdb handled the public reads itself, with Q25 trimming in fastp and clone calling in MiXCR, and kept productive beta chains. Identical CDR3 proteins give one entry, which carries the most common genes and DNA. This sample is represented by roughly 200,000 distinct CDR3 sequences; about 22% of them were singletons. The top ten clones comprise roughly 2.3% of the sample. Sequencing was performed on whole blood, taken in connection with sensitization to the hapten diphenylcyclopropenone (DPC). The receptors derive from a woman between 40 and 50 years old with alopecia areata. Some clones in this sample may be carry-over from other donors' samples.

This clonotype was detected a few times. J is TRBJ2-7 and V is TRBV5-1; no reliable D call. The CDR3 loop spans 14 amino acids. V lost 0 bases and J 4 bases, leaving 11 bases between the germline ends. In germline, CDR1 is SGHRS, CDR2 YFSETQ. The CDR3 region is CASSLVAGDYEQYF. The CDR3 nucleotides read TGCGCCAGCAGCTTGGTTGCAGGAGATTACGAGCAGTACTTC.

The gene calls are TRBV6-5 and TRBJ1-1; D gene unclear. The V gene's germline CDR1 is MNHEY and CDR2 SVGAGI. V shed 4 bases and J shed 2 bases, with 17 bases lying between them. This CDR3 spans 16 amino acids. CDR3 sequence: CASSSTITMKNTEAFF. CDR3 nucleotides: TGTGCCAGCAGTTCAACGATTACGATGAAAAACACTGAAGCTTTCTTT.

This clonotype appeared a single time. The CDR3 spells CASSPNSNPQETQYF. DNA for the CDR3: TGTGCCAGCAGCCCGAACAGCAACCCCCAAGAGACCCAGTACTTC. This rearrangement joins TRBV7-2 to TRBJ2-5; D gene unclear. Trimming took 5 bases from V and 1 from J, leaving 14 bases between them. The germline CDR1 and CDR2 sequences are SGHTA and FQGNSA. The length of the CDR3 is 15 residues.

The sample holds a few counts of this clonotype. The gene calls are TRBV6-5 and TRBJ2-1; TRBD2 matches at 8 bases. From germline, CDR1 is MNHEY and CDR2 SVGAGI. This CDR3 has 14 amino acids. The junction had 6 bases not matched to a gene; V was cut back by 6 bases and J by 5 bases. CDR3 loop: CASRLSGIHNEQFF. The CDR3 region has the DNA TGTGCCAGCAGACTTAGCGGGATCCACAATGAGCAGTTCTTC.

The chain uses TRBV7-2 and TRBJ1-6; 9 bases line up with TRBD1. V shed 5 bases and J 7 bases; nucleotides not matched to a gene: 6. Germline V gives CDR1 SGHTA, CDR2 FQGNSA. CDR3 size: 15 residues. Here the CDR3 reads CASSLRDRANSPLHF. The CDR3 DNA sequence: TGTGCCAGCAGCCTCCGGGACAGGGCAAATTCACCCCTCCACTTT.

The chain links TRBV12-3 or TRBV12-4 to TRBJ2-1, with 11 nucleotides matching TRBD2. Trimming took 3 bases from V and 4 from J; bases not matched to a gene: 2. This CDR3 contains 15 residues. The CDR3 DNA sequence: TGTGCCAGCAGTTTCCGACTAGCGGGGTACAATGAGCAGTTCTTC. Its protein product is CASSFRLAGYNEQFF.

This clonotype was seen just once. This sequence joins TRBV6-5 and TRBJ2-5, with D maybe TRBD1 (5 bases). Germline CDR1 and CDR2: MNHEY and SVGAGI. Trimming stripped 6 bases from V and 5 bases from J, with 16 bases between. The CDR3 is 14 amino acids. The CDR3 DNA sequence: TGTGCCAGCAGCCCCGCTGTGGGGCTGGAGACCCAGTACTTC. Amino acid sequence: CASSPAVGLETQYF.

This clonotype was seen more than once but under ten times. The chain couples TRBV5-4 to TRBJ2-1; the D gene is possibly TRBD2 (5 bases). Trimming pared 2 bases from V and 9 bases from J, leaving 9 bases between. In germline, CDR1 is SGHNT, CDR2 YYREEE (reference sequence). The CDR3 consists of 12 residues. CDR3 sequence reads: CASSFVASEQFF. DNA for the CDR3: TGTGCCAGCAGCTTCGTAGCGAGTGAGCAGTTCTTC. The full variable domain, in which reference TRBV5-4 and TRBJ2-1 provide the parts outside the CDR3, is ETGVTQSPTHLIKTRGQQVTLRCSSQSGHNTVSWYQQALGQGPQFIFQYYREEENGRGNFPPRFSGLQFPNYSSELNVNALELDDSALYLCASSFVASEQFFGPGTRLTVL.

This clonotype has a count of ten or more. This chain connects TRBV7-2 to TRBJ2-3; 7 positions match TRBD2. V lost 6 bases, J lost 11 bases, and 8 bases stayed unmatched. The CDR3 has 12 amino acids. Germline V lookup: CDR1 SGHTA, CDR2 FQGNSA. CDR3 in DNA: TGTGCCAGCAGGGGCGGGAGCTGGGTGCAGTATTTT. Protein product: CASRGGSWVQYF.

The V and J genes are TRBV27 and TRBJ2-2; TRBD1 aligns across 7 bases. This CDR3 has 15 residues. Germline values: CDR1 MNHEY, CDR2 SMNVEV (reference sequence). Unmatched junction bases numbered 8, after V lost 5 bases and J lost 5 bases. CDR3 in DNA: TGTGCCAGCAGTCAAGACAGGGTGAAGACCGGGGAGCTGTTTTTT. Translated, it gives CASSQDRVKTGELFF.

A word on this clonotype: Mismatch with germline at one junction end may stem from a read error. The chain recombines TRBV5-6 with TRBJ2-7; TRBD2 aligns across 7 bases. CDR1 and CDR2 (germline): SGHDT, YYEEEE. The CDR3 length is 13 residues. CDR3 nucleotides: TGTGCCAGCAGCTCGGGTCGGCGGGAGTATGGAAACTTC. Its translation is CASSSGRREYGNF.

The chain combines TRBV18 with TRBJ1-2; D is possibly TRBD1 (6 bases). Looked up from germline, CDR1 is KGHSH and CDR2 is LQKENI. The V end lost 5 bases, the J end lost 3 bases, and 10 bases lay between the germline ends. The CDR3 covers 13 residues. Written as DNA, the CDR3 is TGTGCCAGCTCAACAACAGGGTACTATGGCTACACCTTC. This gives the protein CASSTTGYYGYTF.

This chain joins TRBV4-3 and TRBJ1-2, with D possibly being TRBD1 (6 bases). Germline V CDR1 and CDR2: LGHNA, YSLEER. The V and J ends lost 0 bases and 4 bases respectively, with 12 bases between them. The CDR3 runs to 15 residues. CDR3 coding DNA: TGCGCCAGCAGCCAAGAACTACAGGGTGGCTATGGCTACACCTTC. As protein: CASSQELQGGYGYTF.

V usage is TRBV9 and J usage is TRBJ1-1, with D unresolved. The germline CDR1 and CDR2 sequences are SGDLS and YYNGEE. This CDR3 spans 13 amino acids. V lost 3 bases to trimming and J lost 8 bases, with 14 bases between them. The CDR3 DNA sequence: TGTGCCAGCAGCGGGCTGGAGGCTCCCGAAGCTTTCTTT. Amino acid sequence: CASSGLEAPEAFF.

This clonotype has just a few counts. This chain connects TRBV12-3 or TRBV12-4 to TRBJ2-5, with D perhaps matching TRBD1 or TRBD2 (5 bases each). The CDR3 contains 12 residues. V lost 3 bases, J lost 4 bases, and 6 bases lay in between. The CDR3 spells CASSFGTETQYF. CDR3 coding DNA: TGTGCCAGCAGTTTTGGGACAGAGACCCAGTACTTC.

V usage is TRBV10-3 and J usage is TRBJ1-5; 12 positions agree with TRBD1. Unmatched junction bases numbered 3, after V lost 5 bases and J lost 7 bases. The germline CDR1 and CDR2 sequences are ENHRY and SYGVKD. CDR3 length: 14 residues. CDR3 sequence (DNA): TGTGCCATCAGTATGGGGACAGGGGGCCAGCCCCAGCATTTT. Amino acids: CAISMGTGGQPQHF.

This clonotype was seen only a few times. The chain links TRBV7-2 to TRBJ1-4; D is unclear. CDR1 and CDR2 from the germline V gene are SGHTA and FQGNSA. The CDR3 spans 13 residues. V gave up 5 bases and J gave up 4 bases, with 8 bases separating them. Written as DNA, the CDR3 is TGTGCCAGCAGCCTGGAGGGTAATGAAAAACTGTTTTTT. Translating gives CASSLEGNEKLFF.

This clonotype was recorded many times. Here the CDR3 DNA reads TGTGCCAGCAGCCAAGGAGCCTCCCAGCCCCAGCATTTT. Protein product: CASSQGASQPQHF. The chain has TRBV3-1 and TRBJ1-5; D is ambiguous. The V end was cut by 1 base, the J end by 7 bases, with 8 bases between. There are 13 residues in the CDR3. Germline assignment: CDR1 LGHDT and CDR2 YNNKEL (reference sequence).

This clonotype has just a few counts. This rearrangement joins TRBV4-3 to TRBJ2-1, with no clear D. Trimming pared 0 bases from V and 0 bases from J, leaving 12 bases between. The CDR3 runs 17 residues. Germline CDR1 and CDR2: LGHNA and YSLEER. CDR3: CASSQEATFSSYNEQFF. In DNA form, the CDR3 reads TGCGCCAGCAGCCAAGAGGCGACTTTCAGCTCCTACAATGAGCAGTTCTTC.

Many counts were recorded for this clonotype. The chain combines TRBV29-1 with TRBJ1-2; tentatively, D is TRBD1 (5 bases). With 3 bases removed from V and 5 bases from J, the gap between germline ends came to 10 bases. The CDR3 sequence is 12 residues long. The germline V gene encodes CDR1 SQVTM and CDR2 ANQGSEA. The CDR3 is CSVDREGYGYTF. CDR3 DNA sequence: TGCAGCGTTGATCGAGAGGGGTATGGCTACACCTTC.

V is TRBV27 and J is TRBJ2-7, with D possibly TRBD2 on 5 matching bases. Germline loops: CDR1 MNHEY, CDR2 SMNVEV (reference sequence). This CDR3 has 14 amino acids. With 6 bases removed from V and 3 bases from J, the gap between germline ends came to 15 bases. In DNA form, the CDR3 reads TGTGCCAGCAGAAAACTAGAAAGAATCTACGAGCAGTACTTC. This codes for CASRKLERIYEQYF.

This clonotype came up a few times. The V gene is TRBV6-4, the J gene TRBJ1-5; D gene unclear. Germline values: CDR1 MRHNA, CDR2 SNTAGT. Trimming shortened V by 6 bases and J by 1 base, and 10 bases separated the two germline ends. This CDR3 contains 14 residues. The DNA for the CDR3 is TGTGCCAGCAGGGCCCCCAAGAGCAATCAGCCCCAGCATTTT. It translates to CASRAPKSNQPQHF.